This T cell receptor beta chain was profiled in a study of blood T cell repertoires in COVID-19. Study background: There were acute and convalescent COVID-19 samples, and they came from the United States, Italy and Spain. PBMCs, B-cell-depleted T cells, or T cells were the source of the cDNA or gDNA that made up the material.

There are 15 residues in the CDR3. Germline CDR1 and CDR2: LNHNV and YYDKDF (reference sequence). J was trimmed by 4 bases and V by 1 base; bases with no gene match: 2. In the original processing: Amplification of reference gene primers was used by the study to estimate nucleated cell counts. Measured with immunoSEQ multiplex PCR; TCRdb has only the in-frame clones, and not every one. That table furnishes V, J and clone size, whereas the DNA furnished D and trimming. The repertoire includes about 340,000 clones, about four fifths of them detected once, and 2.5% to 3.5% sits in the top ten. The chain employs TRBV15 and TRBJ1-2; the match to TRBD1 covers 11 bases. Sequenced sample: peripheral blood. The source is a man in his thirties or forties with active or convalescent COVID-19. The DNA for the CDR3 is TGTGCCACCAGCAGAGGGACAGGGGGCATCTATGGCTACACCTTC. It specifies CATSRGTGGIYGYTF.